This TCR beta chain was profiled in a study of Ad26.COV2.S vaccination and SARS-CoV-2 variants. Across the whole study: The authors gave Ad26.COV2.S intramuscularly, either once or twice 56 days apart. Study-wide points: Total T cell responses were possibly underestimated by TCR breadth and depth analyses. In vaccinated individuals, spike-specific CD8+ and CD4+ T cell responses reportedly displayed substantial breadth.

Assay: immunoSEQ multiplex PCR; the TCRdb copy retains only in-frame clones and omits some. The sample has 300,000 to 400,000 clones, approximately 86% seen once. Treatment here: some 20 received Ad26.COV2.S at low or high dose, single or two shots; about 5 received placebo; per-sample allocation not given. Collection of samples fell on day 63 after the first vaccine or placebo injection. The vaccine antigen was prefusion-stabilized Wuhan SARS-CoV-2 spike. Germline V gene data show CDR1 as KGHSH and CDR2 as LQKENI. The CDR3 has 14 residues. Trimming at V came to 6 bases and at J to 5 bases, leaving 5 bases not matched to a gene. Comment on this clone: Its cognate antigen is unknown.

The receptor's source is a person between 18 and 65 years old who received the Ad26.COV2.S COVID-19 vaccine or a placebo. The V and J genes are TRBV18 and TRBJ2-3, with 10 bases that match TRBD1. Sample: peripheral blood, taken in a trial of Ad26.COV2.S vaccine versus placebo. The CDR3 loop reads CASSRDRGRDTQYF. The DNA of the CDR3 is TGTGCCAGCTCCCGGGACAGGGGAAGAGATACGCAGTATTTT.